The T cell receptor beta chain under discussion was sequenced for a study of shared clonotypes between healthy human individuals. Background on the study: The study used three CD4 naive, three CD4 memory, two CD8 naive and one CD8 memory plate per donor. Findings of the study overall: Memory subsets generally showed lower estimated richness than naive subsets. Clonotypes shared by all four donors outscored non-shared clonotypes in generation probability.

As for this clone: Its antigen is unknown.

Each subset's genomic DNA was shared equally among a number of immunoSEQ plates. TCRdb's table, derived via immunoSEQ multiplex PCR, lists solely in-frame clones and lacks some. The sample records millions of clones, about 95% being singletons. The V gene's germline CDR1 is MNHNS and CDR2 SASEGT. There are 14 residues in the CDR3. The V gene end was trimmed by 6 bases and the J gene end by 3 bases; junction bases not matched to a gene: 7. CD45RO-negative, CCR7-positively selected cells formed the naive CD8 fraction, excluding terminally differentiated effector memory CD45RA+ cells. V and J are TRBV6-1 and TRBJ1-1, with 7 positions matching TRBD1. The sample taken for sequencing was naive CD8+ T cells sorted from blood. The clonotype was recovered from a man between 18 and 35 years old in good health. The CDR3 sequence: CASRGSRGHTEAFF. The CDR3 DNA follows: TGTGCCAGCAGGGGGAGTAGGGGGCACACTGAAGCTTTCTTT.